This entry describes one T cell receptor beta chain. Its specificity is unknown. The library targeted TCRbeta and was prepared with unique molecular identifiers. MiXCR was run by TCRdb on the PCR reads, yielding one entry per CDR3 protein. The repertoire consists of around 300,000 distinct CDR3 sequences, with approximately 23% occurring once and the leading ten covering about a tenth. V dropped 2 bases and J dropped 4; count of bases not matched to a gene: 17. Germline lookup yields CDR1 MGHRA and CDR2 YSYEKL. CDR3 length equals 21 residues. The data are from a study of T-cell reconstitution after alpha-beta-depleted transplantation in children. General study points: Certain patients had high TCRbeta diversity at day 60, and it came from recipient T cells and thymic progenitors that survived.

This chain joins TRBV4-1 and TRBJ2-1, with TRBD2 matching 13 bases. The sample consisted of PBMCs, mostly from graft donor cells, taken 180 days after TCRalphabeta/CD19-depleted stem cell transplant. The receptor was derived from a male patient between 10 and 17 years old who had a stem cell transplant for acute lymphoblastic leukemia, so the T cells may come from the graft donor. The CDR3 DNA reads TGCGCCAGCAGCCAACTCGGACTAGCGGGAGTGCCGAGTCCTTTTTACAATGAGCAGTTCTTC. This codes for CASSQLGLAGVPSPFYNEQFF.